This TCR beta chain was sequenced for a study of T-cell reconstitution after alpha-beta-depleted transplantation in children. Trimming took 3 bases from V and 2 from J; bases not matched to a gene: 3. The CDR3 is made up of 15 amino acids. Germline lookup yields CDR1 KGHSH and CDR2 LQKENI. This clonotype was seen repeatedly, ten times or more. During its preparation, the TCRbeta library received unique molecular identifiers. TCRdb independently ran MiXCR on the PCR reads; one entry per CDR3 protein. The sample lists more than 250,000 distinct CDR3 sequences, nearly 10% occurring once. This chain joins TRBV18 and TRBJ2-3; 9 positions agree with TRBD2. The sequencing used PBMCs from the stem cell graft donor, collected from the stem cell graft. This receptor was identified in a human donor who donated a stem cell graft to a child with SCID. CDR3 nucleotides: TGTGCCAGCTCACCTAGCGGGGGTGACACAGATACGCAGTATTTT. Translation: CASSPSGGDTDTQYF.